The text below deals with one T cell receptor beta chain. This clonotype has a handful of counts. This receptor's antigen is unknown. No clone much larger than this one lies a single base away; base qualities are absent. What the time point label conveys for this sample: newly diagnosed GD, antithyroid drugs for less than 3 months. For both TCR sequencing and RNA sequencing, RNA was extracted from PBMCs in TRIzol. Graves' disease was diagnosed according to American Thyroid Association guidelines. Recruitment of patients was carried out at an endocrinology department in Xi'an, China. From each patient, roughly 9 milliliters of peripheral blood was collected into an EDTA anticoagulant tube. Ficoll Paque Plus density gradient separation was used to isolate PBMCs, and no additional T cell sorting was done. An Agilent 2100 Bioanalyzer and agarose gel were used to check RNA quality, while a NanoDrop 2000 measured RNA concentration.

The entry originates in a study of regulatory T cells in long-lasting Graves disease (dated by TCRdb to the early 2020s). A note on the overall study: In the newly diagnosed Graves' disease group, patients had been taking antithyroid drugs for less than 3 months. Persistent Graves' disease patients were compared with newly diagnosed Graves' disease patients by peripheral blood TCR sequencing and RNA sequencing. The study was registered as a clinical trial and conducted in China. A total of around 35 samples underwent TCR sequencing: approximately 13 from persistent and some 20 from newly diagnosed Graves' disease patients. Paper-wide results and their limitations: Sequencing and analysis were limited to the TCR beta chain. The authors acknowledged the small sample size as a limitation that may reduce accuracy. Persistent patients shared more public clonotypes among themselves (around 2,500) than newly diagnosed patients did (more than 950). Lower TCR Shannon entropy and fewer highly expanded clones were observed in persistent Graves' disease patients than in newly diagnosed patients, which suggested clonal expansion. The study examined only peripheral blood because the primary lesion, thyroid tissue, could not be accessed.

Libraries came from multiplex PCR. This sample was sequenced with an Illumina HiSeq 4000. To build TCR beta libraries, CDR3 regions were amplified by Arm-PCR using iRepertoire HTBI primers. PCR products were gel purified before sequencing. In the source study's methods: Gene usage analysis of CDR3 amino acid clonotypes relied on the 55 to 80 TRBV and 15 or so TRBJ segments identified across samples. COPE and FqMerger were used to merge the filtered high-quality paired reads into contigs. BLAST was used to align contigs to IMGT TRBV, TRBD and TRBJ reference genes, with CDR3 defined following IMGT. Any clonotype with a frequency above 0.1% was counted as a highly expanded clone. Repertoire diversity was measured by Shannon entropy, and V-J evenness by the Gini coefficient. Public clonotypes were defined as clonotypes shared by more than one individual. TCRdb took the public reads, trimmed them with fastp at Q25, ran MiXCR for clone calling and kept in-frame beta chains. Entries are consolidated by CDR3 protein sequence, retaining the most common genes and DNA. The V and J calls and clone size come from TCRdb's table, not from the authors' own analysis. Across this sample there are 400,000 to 500,000 distinct CDR3 sequences, with around 15% seen only once. The ten largest clones capture approximately 22% of the sample.

These data were also filed under a second study, of T cells in Graves' hyperthyroidism and ophthalmopathy. From that second study: A patient counted as having stable Graves' hyperthyroidism if no progression to ophthalmopathy occurred over 18 months of follow-up. The hyperthyroidism patients were between 18 and 65 years old and newly diagnosed, with a disease duration of less than 2 months. The study excluded patients with uncontrolled infections, other autoimmune diseases, pregnancy or lactation. Diagnoses were based on clinical symptoms, serum thyroxine and TRAb, thyroid ultrasound and orbital computed tomography. The first round of RT-PCR for the TCR CDR3 was performed with the HTBI primer set and the Qiagen OneStep RT-PCR kit. Most expanded thyroid clonotypes (frequency above 0.001) were also detected in blood, a finding suggesting that blood repertoires may reflect thyroid immune responses. Ophthalmopathy was separated from stable hyperthyroidism by a 13 V-J signature model, with 85% to 90% sensitivity and about 81% specificity obtained in cross-validation and 80%/75% obtained in testing. In validation, progression to ophthalmopathy was predicted by the model with 55% to 71% sensitivity and 72% to 80% specificity, a median of approximately 6.5 months before onset. TCR V-J signatures able to tell the groups apart were searched for in a discovery cohort of 90 to 100 patients, of whom about 40 had Graves' ophthalmopathy and about 60 had stable Graves' hyperthyroidism. Whether ophthalmopathy could be predicted prospectively was tested in an independent validation cohort made up of under 20 hyperthyroidism patients plus 17 patients who later progressed to ophthalmopathy. The roughly 94 discovery patients were randomly divided into training and test sets at a 7:3 ratio. The study also compared thyroid tissue and blood T-cell repertoires from a handful of Graves' hyperthyroidism patients. After blood sampling, hyperthyroidism patients were treated with methimazole at a starting dose of 30 mg daily, and ophthalmopathy patients were treated with high-dose intravenous methylprednisolone. Libraries were constructed in a second round of multiplex PCR, after which size selection and purification were carried out. The libraries were sequenced on an Illumina HiSeq2000 using paired-end 100 bp reads. SOAPnuke was used to process the raw data, throwing out any read that contained adapters or uncalled bases, had a mean Phred below 15, or lacked an exact constant-primer or identifier match. High-quality paired reads were merged with COPE v1.2.5, and unique nucleotide sequences were defined as clonotypes. MiTCR v1.1 was used to align the clonotypes against IMGT TRBV, TRBD and TRBJ reference segments. The analysis included only V-J combinations with a frequency above 0.0001, which together covered more than 98% of the repertoires. A TCS score was defined as the ratio of F50 (clonal expansion) to E x V (chaos), with BLOSUM62-based TCRdist applied between CDR3 peptides within each V-J. Welch's t-statistics and random forest reduced roughly 500 V-J features to 10 to 15, which were used in a naive Bayes classifier (R e1071). Sample size was not statistically predetermined, and investigators were not blinded to group allocation. TCR Vbeta CDR3 sequencing of 130 to 150 peripheral blood samples (43 ophthalmopathy, 75 hyperthyroidism and roughly 17 progressor patients) is reported in the paper.

The clonotype comes from a young woman with Graves disease. Donor details come from another sample of the same person, matched by shared clones. This sample comprised peripheral blood mononuclear cells (PBMCs), obtained at new diagnosis, from a patient treated with antithyroid drugs.

The DNA sequence is TGTGCCAGCTCAGCGGGCCCCCGGGGGGGCGAGCAGTACTTC. Its protein product is CASSAGPRGGEQYF. The V and J genes are TRBV6-2 or TRBV6-3 and TRBJ2-7, and 8 junctional nucleotides match TRBD2. CDR1 MNHEY and CDR2 SVGEGT were looked up in the germline V gene. The CDR3 starts with the cysteine, ends with the phenylalanine, and has 14 residues. Just the 42-base CDR3 DNA is kept, in frame starting at base 1. V is cut back by 8 bases and J by 6 bases, with 12 bases in the junction unmatched.